Listed below are T cell receptor beta chains from one sample, sequenced in a study of identical twins. TCRdb passed the 5' RACE reads through MiXCR, listing each CDR3 protein once. The table records approximately 620,000 distinct CDR3 sequences, more than 6.5% of them present only once. This same sample was also part of a study on yellow fever vaccine responses in identical twins.

Sequenced input: PBMCs. Source of these receptors: a woman aged 18-29 years in good health. CDR3s include the opening cysteine and the closing phenylalanine or tryptophan. The order of the fields is J gene, V gene, clone size, D gene, CDR3 protein, CDR3 DNA. A D gene is named only where the DNA matches it firmly. Clone size is not always given. Where it is, it says once, few, many or a class for expanded clones.

j_gene: TRBJ2-7; v_gene: TRBV10-3; abundance: many; d_gene: .; CDR3aa: CAISEDISYEQYF; CDR3nt: TGTGCCATCAGTGAAGACATATCCTACGAGCAGTACTTC
j_gene: TRBJ2-3; v_gene: TRBV4-3; abundance: .; d_gene: .; CDR3aa: CASSQDRRSTDTQYF; CDR3nt: TGCGCCAGCAGCCAAGATAGGAGAAGCACAGATACGCAGTATTTT
j_gene: TRBJ2-3; v_gene: TRBV18; abundance: few; d_gene: .; CDR3aa: CASSPLEEQRILGDTQYF; CDR3nt: TGTGCCAGCTCACCACTCGAGGAGCAGCGAATCCTGGGAGATACGCAGTATTTT
j_gene: TRBJ1-2; v_gene: TRBV7-2; abundance: .; d_gene: .; CDR3aa: CASSLEGRYGYTF; CDR3nt: TGTGCCAGCAGCCTCGAGGGCCGCTATGGCTACACCTTC
j_gene: TRBJ2-1; v_gene: TRBV6-1; abundance: few; d_gene: .; CDR3aa: CASLGQGRSEQFF; CDR3nt: TGTGCCTCGTTGGGGCAGGGAAGGTCTGAGCAGTTCTTC
j_gene: TRBJ2-1; v_gene: TRBV6-1; abundance: many; d_gene: .; CDR3aa: CASSFQRRRSYNEQFF; CDR3nt: TGTGCCAGCAGCTTCCAGCGGCGGCGCTCCTACAATGAGCAGTTCTTC
j_gene: TRBJ2-1; v_gene: TRBV29-1; abundance: .; d_gene: .; CDR3aa: CSVVGGFRINNEQFF; CDR3nt: TGCAGCGTTGTTGGCGGGTTCAGGATCAACAATGAGCAGTTCTTC
j_gene: TRBJ1-2; v_gene: TRBV29-1; abundance: many; d_gene: .; CDR3aa: CSVGTDYGYTF; CDR3nt: TGCAGCGTTGGGACGGACTATGGCTACACCTTC
j_gene: TRBJ1-6; v_gene: TRBV21-1; abundance: .; d_gene: .; CDR3aa: CASSKEGDDNSPLHF; CDR3nt: TGTGCCAGCAGCAAAGAGGGGGACGATAATTCACCCCTCCACTTT
j_gene: TRBJ2-6; v_gene: TRBV28; abundance: .; d_gene: .; CDR3aa: CASSFQDASGANVLTF; CDR3nt: TGTGCCAGCAGTTTTCAGGACGCCTCTGGGGCCAACGTCCTGACTTTC
j_gene: TRBJ2-3; v_gene: TRBV5-6; abundance: many; d_gene: .; CDR3aa: CASSLGGGRVTDTQYF; CDR3nt: TGTGCCAGCAGCTTGGGGGGGGGCAGGGTCACAGATACGCAGTATTTT
j_gene: TRBJ2-5; v_gene: TRBV15; abundance: few; d_gene: TRBD2; CDR3aa: CATSRDNLAGALQKTQYF; CDR3nt: TGTGCCACCAGCAGAGATAACCTAGCGGGGGCTCTTCAGAAGACCCAGTACTTC
j_gene: TRBJ2-7; v_gene: TRBV6-2/TRBV6-3; abundance: few; d_gene: TRBD2; CDR3aa: CASSFGLAGYEQYF; CDR3nt: TGTGCCAGCAGTTTCGGACTAGCTGGTTACGAGCAGTACTTC
j_gene: TRBJ2-3; v_gene: TRBV9; abundance: .; d_gene: TRBD1; CDR3aa: CASSVATGGGPDTQYF; CDR3nt: TGTGCCAGCAGCGTAGCTACAGGGGGTGGTCCAGATACGCAGTATTTT
j_gene: TRBJ2-3; v_gene: TRBV29-1; abundance: .; d_gene: .; CDR3aa: CSVEEADPSTDTQYF; CDR3nt: TGCAGCGTTGAAGAAGCGGATCCTAGCACAGATACGCAGTATTTT
j_gene: TRBJ2-1; v_gene: TRBV4-1; abundance: .; d_gene: .; CDR3aa: CASSQEGRGPEQFF; CDR3nt: TGCGCCAGCAGCCAAGAAGGGCGGGGCCCTGAGCAGTTCTTC
j_gene: TRBJ2-2; v_gene: TRBV2; abundance: .; d_gene: TRBD1; CDR3aa: CASRADRGTGELFF; CDR3nt: TGTGCCAGCAGGGCGGACAGGGGCACCGGGGAGCTGTTTTTT
j_gene: TRBJ2-2; v_gene: TRBV7-8; abundance: many; d_gene: .; CDR3aa: CASSLEWPRTTGELFF; CDR3nt: TGTGCCAGCAGCTTAGAATGGCCGCGCACCACCGGGGAGCTGTTTTTT
j_gene: TRBJ2-3; v_gene: TRBV11-2; abundance: few; d_gene: TRBD2; CDR3aa: CASSPPGRGVTDTQYF; CDR3nt: TGTGCCAGCAGCCCGCCGGGTCGGGGGGTCACAGATACGCAGTATTTT
j_gene: TRBJ2-5; v_gene: TRBV28; abundance: few; d_gene: .; CDR3aa: CASSLWAEVRTGVVTQYF; CDR3nt: TGTGCCAGCAGTTTATGGGCGGAGGTCAGGACGGGGGTAGTGACCCAGTACTTC
j_gene: TRBJ2-5; v_gene: TRBV5-5; abundance: .; d_gene: TRBD1; CDR3aa: CASSLDETGGRETQYF; CDR3nt: TGTGCCAGCAGCTTGGATGAGACAGGGGGCCGGGAGACCCAGTACTTC
j_gene: TRBJ2-3; v_gene: TRBV7-3; abundance: once; d_gene: .; CDR3aa: CASSPGLLRSTDTQYF; CDR3nt: TGTGCCAGCAGCCCTGGCTTGCTGAGGTCCACAGATACGCAGTATTTT
j_gene: TRBJ2-5; v_gene: TRBV10-3; abundance: few; d_gene: TRBD2; CDR3aa: CAIGGTSGTHQETQYF; CDR3nt: TGTGCCATCGGGGGGACTAGCGGTACCCACCAAGAGACCCAGTACTTC
j_gene: TRBJ2-1; v_gene: TRBV24-1; abundance: many; d_gene: .; CDR3aa: CATSGGSKTYNEQFF; CDR3nt: TGTGCCACCAGTGGGGGTTCGAAGACCTACAATGAGCAGTTCTTC
j_gene: TRBJ2-5; v_gene: TRBV24-1; abundance: .; d_gene: TRBD1; CDR3aa: CATSEPGTVKETQYF; CDR3nt: TGTGCCACCAGTGAGCCCGGGACAGTGAAAGAGACCCAGTACTTC
j_gene: TRBJ2-3; v_gene: TRBV4-2; abundance: .; d_gene: TRBD2; CDR3aa: CASSQGTSGGADTQYF; CDR3nt: TGTGCCAGCAGCCAAGGGACTAGCGGGGGGGCAGATACGCAGTATTTT
j_gene: TRBJ2-3; v_gene: TRBV5-5; abundance: .; d_gene: .; CDR3aa: CASSLSWTATDTQYF; CDR3nt: TGTGCCAGCAGCCTGTCGTGGACAGCCACAGATACGCAGTATTTT
j_gene: TRBJ2-3; v_gene: TRBV4-1; abundance: few; d_gene: TRBD1; CDR3aa: CASSQTPGQARDTQYF; CDR3nt: TGCGCCAGCAGCCAAACCCCGGGACAGGCAAGGGATACGCAGTATTTT
j_gene: TRBJ2-7; v_gene: TRBV10-3; abundance: few; d_gene: TRBD1; CDR3aa: CAISEGRGLYEQYF; CDR3nt: TGTGCCATCAGTGAAGGAAGGGGGCTTTACGAGCAGTACTTC
j_gene: TRBJ1-1; v_gene: TRBV15; abundance: .; d_gene: .; CDR3aa: CATSRVSSSAGWNTEAFF; CDR3nt: TGTGCCACCAGCAGAGTCTCGAGTTCGGCAGGCTGGAACACTGAAGCTTTCTTT
j_gene: TRBJ2-3; v_gene: TRBV5-6; abundance: few; d_gene: .; CDR3aa: CASSLDVPAGDTQYF; CDR3nt: TGTGCCAGCAGCCTGGACGTGCCAGCGGGAGATACGCAGTATTTT
j_gene: TRBJ2-5; v_gene: TRBV29-1; abundance: few; d_gene: TRBD2; CDR3aa: CSVLETSGGKETQYF; CDR3nt: TGCAGCGTTCTAGAGACTAGCGGGGGTAAAGAGACCCAGTACTTC
j_gene: TRBJ2-5; v_gene: TRBV12-3/TRBV12-4; abundance: many; d_gene: TRBD2; CDR3aa: CASSPGLVGLHQETQYF; CDR3nt: TGTGCCAGCAGTCCCGGACTAGTCGGTCTCCACCAAGAGACCCAGTACTTC
j_gene: TRBJ1-5; v_gene: TRBV28; abundance: .; d_gene: TRBD1; CDR3aa: CASSLGTGHNQPQHF; CDR3nt: TGTGCCAGCAGCCTTGGGACAGGACACAATCAGCCCCAGCATTTT
j_gene: TRBJ2-3; v_gene: TRBV6-4; abundance: few; d_gene: .; CDR3aa: CASSEAVTDTQYF; CDR3nt: TGTGCCAGCAGTGAAGCTGTCACAGATACGCAGTATTTT
j_gene: TRBJ2-1; v_gene: TRBV6-5; abundance: many; d_gene: TRBD1; CDR3aa: CASSRQGNEQFF; CDR3nt: TGTGCCAGCAGTCGACAGGGAAACGAGCAGTTCTTC
j_gene: TRBJ2-2; v_gene: TRBV6-5; abundance: .; d_gene: .; CDR3aa: CASSSAAGNTGELFF; CDR3nt: TGTGCCAGCAGTTCCGCGGCAGGGAATACCGGGGAGCTGTTTTTT
j_gene: TRBJ1-2; v_gene: TRBV5-1; abundance: .; d_gene: .; CDR3aa: CASSFSGTQRDNYGYTF; CDR3nt: TGCGCCAGCAGCTTTTCCGGGACCCAGAGGGATAACTATGGCTACACCTTC
j_gene: TRBJ2-1; v_gene: TRBV29-1; abundance: .; d_gene: .; CDR3aa: CSVEMGVPDEQFF; CDR3nt: TGCAGCGTTGAAATGGGGGTCCCAGATGAGCAGTTCTTC
j_gene: TRBJ2-5; v_gene: TRBV15; abundance: .; d_gene: TRBD2; CDR3aa: CATSIAAGASSQYF; CDR3nt: TGTGCCACCAGCATAGCAGCGGGAGCTTCGTCCCAGTACTTC
j_gene: TRBJ2-2; v_gene: TRBV11-3; abundance: .; d_gene: .; CDR3aa: CASSFLRGANTGELSF; CDR3nt: TGTGCCAGCAGCTTTTTACGCGGCGCGAACACCGGGGAGCTGTCTTTT
j_gene: TRBJ2-7; v_gene: TRBV11-2; abundance: .; d_gene: TRBD2; CDR3aa: CASSLSSGRYEQYF; CDR3nt: TGTGCCAGCAGCTTATCCAGCGGGAGGTACGAGCAGTACTTC
j_gene: TRBJ1-2; v_gene: TRBV7-2; abundance: many; d_gene: .; CDR3aa: CASSLGDSLGGGYTF; CDR3nt: TGTGCCAGCAGCTTAGGGGACTCCCTTGGGGGGGGCTACACCTTC
j_gene: TRBJ2-1; v_gene: TRBV29-1; abundance: few; d_gene: .; CDR3aa: CSVSRGFSSYNEQFF; CDR3nt: TGCAGCGTGAGCAGGGGATTTAGCTCCTACAATGAGCAGTTCTTC
j_gene: TRBJ2-7; v_gene: TRBV5-1; abundance: .; d_gene: TRBD1; CDR3aa: CASSGGTGSGEQYF; CDR3nt: TGCGCCAGCAGCGGGGGGACAGGGAGCGGCGAGCAGTACTTC
j_gene: TRBJ2-5; v_gene: TRBV5-5; abundance: many; d_gene: TRBD1; CDR3aa: CASSLSGTGKETQYF; CDR3nt: TGTGCCAGCAGCTTGTCAGGGACAGGGAAAGAGACCCAGTACTTC
j_gene: TRBJ2-7; v_gene: TRBV27; abundance: .; d_gene: TRBD1; CDR3aa: CASRTPGQFPEQYF; CDR3nt: TGTGCCAGCAGAACACCGGGACAGTTTCCCGAGCAGTACTTC